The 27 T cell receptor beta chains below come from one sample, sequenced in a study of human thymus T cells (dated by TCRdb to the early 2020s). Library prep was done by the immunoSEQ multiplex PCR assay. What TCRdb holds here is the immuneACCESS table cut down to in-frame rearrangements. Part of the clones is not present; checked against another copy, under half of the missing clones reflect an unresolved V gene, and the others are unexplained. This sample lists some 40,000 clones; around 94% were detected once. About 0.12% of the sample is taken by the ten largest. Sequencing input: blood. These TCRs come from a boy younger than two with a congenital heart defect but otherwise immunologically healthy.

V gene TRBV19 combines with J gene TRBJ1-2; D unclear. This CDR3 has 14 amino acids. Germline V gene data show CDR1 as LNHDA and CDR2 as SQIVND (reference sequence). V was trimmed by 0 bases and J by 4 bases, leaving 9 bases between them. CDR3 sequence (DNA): TGTGCCAGTAGTATAGACCGCCGGGGCTATGGCTACACCTTC. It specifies CASSIDRRGYGYTF.

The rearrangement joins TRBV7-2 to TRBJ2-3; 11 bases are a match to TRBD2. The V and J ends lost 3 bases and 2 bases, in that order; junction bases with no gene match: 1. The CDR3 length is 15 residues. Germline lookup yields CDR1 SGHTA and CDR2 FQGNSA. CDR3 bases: TGTGCCAGCAGCTTTAGCGGGGGGGCCACAGATACGCAGTATTTT. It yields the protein CASSFSGGATDTQYF.

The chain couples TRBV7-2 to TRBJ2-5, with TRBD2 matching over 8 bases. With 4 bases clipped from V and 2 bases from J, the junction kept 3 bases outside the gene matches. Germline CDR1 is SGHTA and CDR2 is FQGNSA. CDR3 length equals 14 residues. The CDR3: CASSSRGVQETQYF. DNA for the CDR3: TGTGCCAGCAGCTCGCGGGGGGTGCAAGAGACCCAGTACTTC. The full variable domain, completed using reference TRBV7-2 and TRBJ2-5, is GAGVSQSPSNKVTEKGKDVELRCDPISGHTALYWYRQSLGQGLEFLIYFQGNSAPDKSGLPSDRFSAERTGGSVSTLTIQRTQQEDSAVYLCASSSRGVQETQYFGPGTRLLVL.

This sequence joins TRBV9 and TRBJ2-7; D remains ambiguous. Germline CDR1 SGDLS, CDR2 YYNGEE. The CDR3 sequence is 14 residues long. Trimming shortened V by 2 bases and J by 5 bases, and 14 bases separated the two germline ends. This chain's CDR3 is CASSVTALSDEQYF. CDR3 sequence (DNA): TGTGCCAGCAGCGTCACAGCGTTATCGGACGAGCAGTACTTC.

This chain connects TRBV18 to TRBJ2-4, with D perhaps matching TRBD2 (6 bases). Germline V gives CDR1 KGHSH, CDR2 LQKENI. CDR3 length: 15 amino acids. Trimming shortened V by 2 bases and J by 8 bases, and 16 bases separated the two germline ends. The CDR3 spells CASSPWGVVKDIQYF. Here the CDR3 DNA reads TGTGCCAGCTCACCATGGGGGGTCGTTAAGGACATTCAGTACTTC.

DNA of the CDR3: TGCGCCAGCAGCTTTGATTTCCAAGAGACCCAGTACTTC. Encoded protein: CASSFDFQETQYF. The V gene is TRBV5-1, the J gene TRBJ2-5; D gene unclear. Germline V gene lookup returns CDR1 SGHRS and CDR2 YFSETQ. The CDR3 totals 13 residues. V was pared by 2 bases and J by 1 base, with 6 bases between.

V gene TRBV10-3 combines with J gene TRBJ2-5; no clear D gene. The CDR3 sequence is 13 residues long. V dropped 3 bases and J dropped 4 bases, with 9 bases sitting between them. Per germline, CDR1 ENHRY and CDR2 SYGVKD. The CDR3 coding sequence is TGTGCCATCAGTGAAGGGCACTTAGAGACCCAGTACTTC. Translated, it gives CAISEGHLETQYF.

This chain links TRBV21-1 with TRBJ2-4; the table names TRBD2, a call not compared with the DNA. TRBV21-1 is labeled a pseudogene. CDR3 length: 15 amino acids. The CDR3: CARPRLATMENIQYF. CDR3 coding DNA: TGTGCCAGACCTCGACTGGCCACTATGGAGAACATTCAGTACTTC.

CDR3 sequence (DNA): TGCGCCAGCAGCAGGGGGACCGGGGAGCTGTTTTTT. It specifies CASSRGTGELFF. The genes are TRBV10-2 and TRBJ2-2; TRBD1 aligns across 7 bases. The V gene's germline CDR1 is WSHSY and CDR2 SAAADI. With V trimmed by 6 bases and J by 5 bases, 0 bases remained unmatched. The CDR3 spans 12 residues.

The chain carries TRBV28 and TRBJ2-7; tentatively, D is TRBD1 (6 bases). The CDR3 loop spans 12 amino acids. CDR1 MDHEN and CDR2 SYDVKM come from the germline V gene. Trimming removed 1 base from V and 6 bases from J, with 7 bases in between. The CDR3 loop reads CASSLLGGEQYF. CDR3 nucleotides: TGTGCCAGCAGTTTATTAGGGGGCGAGCAGTACTTC.

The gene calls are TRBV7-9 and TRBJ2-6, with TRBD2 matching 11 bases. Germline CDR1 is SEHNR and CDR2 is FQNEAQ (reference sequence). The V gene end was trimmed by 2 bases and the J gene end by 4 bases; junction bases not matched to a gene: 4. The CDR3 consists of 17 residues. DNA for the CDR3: TGTGCCAGCAGCTTACCGACTAGCGGGGCAGGGGCCAACGTCCTGACTTTC. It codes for CASSLPTSGAGANVLTF.

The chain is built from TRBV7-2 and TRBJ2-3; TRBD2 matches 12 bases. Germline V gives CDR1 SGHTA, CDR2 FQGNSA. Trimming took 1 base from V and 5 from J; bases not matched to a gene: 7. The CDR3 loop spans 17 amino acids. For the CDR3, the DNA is TGTGCCAGCAGCTTAGGGCTAGCGGGGGGGCTGAGAGATACGCAGTATTTT. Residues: CASSLGLAGGLRDTQYF. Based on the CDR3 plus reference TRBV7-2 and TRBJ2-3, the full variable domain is GAGVSQSPSNKVTEKGKDVELRCDPISGHTALYWYRQSLGQGLEFLIYFQGNSAPDKSGLPSDRFSAERTGGSVSTLTIQRTQQEDSAVYLCASSLGLAGGLRDTQYFGPGTRLTVL.

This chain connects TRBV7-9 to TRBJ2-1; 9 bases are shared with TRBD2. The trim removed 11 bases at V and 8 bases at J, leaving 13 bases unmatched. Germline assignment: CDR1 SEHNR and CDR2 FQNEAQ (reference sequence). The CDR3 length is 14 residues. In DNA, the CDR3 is TGTGCCGGGCAAGCGGTGCAGCGGGGGGATGAGCAGTTCTTC. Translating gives CAGQAVQRGDEQFF.

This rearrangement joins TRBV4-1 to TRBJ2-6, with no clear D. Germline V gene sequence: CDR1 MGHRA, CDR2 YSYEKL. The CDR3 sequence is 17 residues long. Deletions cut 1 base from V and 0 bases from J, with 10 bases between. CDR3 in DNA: TGCGCCAGCAGCCAAGTGGGCCTCAACTCTGGGGCCAACGTCCTGACTTTC. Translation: CASSQVGLNSGANVLTF.

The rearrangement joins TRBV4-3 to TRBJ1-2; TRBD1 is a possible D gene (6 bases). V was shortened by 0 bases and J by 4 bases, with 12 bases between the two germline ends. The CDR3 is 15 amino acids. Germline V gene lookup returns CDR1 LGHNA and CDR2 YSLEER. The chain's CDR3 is CASSQEDRETYGYTF. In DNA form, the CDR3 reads TGCGCCAGCAGCCAAGAGGACAGAGAAACCTATGGCTACACCTTC.

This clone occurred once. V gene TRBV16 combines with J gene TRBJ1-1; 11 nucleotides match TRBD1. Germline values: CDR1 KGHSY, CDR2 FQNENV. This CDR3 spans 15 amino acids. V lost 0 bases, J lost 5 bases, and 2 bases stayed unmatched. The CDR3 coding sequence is TGTGCCAGCAGCCAATCCGGGACAGGGGGAACTGAAGCTTTCTTT. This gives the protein CASSQSGTGGTEAFF.

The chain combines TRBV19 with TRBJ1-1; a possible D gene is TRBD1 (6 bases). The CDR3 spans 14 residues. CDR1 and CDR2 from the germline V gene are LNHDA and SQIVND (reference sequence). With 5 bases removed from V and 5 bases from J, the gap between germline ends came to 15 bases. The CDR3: CASSPFRGETEAFF. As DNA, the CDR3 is TGTGCCAGTAGTCCCTTTAGGGGGGAGACTGAAGCTTTCTTT.

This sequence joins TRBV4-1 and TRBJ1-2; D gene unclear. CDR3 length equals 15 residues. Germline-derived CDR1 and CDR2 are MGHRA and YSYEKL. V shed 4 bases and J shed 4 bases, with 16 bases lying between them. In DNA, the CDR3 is TGCGCCAGCAGCCCCTCGGACCAAACGGCCTATGGCTACACCTTC. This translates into CASSPSDQTAYGYTF.

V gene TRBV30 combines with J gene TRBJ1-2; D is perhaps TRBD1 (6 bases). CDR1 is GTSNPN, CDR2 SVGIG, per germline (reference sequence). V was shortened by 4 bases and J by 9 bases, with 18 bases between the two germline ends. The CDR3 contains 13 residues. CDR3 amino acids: CAWNPQGPERYTF. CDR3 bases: TGTGCCTGGAACCCACAGGGCCCCGAACGCTACACCTTC. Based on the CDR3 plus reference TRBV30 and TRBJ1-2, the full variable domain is SQTIHQWPATLVQPVGSPLSLECTVEGTSNPNLYWYRQAAGRGLQLLFYSVGIGQISSEVPQNLSASRPQDRQFILSSKKLLLSDSGFYLCAWNPQGPERYTFGSGTRLTVV.

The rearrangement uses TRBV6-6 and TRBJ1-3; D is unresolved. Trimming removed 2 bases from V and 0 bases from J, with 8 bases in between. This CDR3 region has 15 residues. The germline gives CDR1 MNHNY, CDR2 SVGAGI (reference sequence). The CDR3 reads CASSYAQSSGNTIYF. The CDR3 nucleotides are TGTGCCAGCAGTTACGCGCAGAGCTCTGGAAACACCATATATTTT.

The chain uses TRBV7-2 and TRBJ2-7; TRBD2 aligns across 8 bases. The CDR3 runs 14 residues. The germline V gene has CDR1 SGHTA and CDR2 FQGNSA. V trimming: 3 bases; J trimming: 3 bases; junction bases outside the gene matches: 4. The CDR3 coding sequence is TGTGCCAGCAGCTTTAGCGGGGCGAACTACGAGCAGTACTTC. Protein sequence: CASSFSGANYEQYF.

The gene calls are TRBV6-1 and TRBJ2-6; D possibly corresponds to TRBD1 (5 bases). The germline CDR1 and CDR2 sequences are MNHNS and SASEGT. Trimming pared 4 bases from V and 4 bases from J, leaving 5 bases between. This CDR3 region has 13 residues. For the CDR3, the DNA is TGTGCCAGCAGTGGACAGGGGGCCAACGTCCTGACTTTC. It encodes CASSGQGANVLTF.

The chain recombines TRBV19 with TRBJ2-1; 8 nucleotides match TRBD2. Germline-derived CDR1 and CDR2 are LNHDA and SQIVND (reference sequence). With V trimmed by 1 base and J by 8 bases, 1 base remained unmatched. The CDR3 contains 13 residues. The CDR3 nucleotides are TGTGCCAGTAGTATAGCGGGGGGGCATGAGCAGTTCTTC. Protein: CASSIAGGHEQFF.

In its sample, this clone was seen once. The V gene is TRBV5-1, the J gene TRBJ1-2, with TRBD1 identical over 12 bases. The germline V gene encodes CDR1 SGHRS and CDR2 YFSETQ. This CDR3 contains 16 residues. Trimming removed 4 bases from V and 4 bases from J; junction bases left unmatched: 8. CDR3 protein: CASSITGTGGAYGYTF. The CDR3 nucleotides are TGCGCCAGCAGCATCACCGGGACAGGGGGCGCCTATGGCTACACCTTC.

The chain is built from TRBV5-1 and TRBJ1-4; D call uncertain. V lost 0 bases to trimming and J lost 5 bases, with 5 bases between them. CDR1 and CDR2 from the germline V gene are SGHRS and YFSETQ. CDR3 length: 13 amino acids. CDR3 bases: TGCGCCAGCAGCTTGGAACCGAATGAAAAACTGTTTTTT. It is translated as CASSLEPNEKLFF. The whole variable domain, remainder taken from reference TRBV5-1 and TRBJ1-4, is KAGVTQTPRYLIKTRGQQVTLSCSPISGHRSVSWYQQTPGQGLQFLFEYFSETQRNKGNFPGRFSGRQFSNSRSEMNVSTLELGDSALYLCASSLEPNEKLFFGSGTQLSVL.

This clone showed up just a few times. The CDR3 loop is CASSDSLGHEQYF. The CDR3, as DNA: TGCGCCAGCAGTGATAGTCTAGGGCACGAGCAGTACTTC. This rearrangement joins TRBV10-1 to TRBJ2-7; D remains ambiguous. The CDR3 extends over 13 amino acids. Germline V gene sequence: CDR1 WNHNN, CDR2 SYGVQD (reference sequence). With 3 bases removed from V and 5 bases from J, the gap between germline ends came to 11 bases.

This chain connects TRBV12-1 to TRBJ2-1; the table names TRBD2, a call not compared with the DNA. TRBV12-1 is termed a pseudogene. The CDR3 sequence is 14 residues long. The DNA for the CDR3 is TGTGCCAGCAGCCAACGGACTACCCTCAATGAGCAGTTCTTC. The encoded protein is CASSQRTTLNEQFF.